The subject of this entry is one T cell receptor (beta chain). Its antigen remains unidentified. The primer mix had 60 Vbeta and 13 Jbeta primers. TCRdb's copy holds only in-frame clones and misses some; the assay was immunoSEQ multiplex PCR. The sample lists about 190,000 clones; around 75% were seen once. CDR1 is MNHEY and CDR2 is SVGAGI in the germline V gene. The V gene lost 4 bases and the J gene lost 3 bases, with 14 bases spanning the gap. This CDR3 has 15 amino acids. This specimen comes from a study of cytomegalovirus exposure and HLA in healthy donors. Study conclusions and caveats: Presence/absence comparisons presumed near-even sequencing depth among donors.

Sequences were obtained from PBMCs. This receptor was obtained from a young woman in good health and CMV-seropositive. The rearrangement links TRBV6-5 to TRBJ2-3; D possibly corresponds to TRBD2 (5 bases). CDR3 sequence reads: CASSSTIGWTDTQYF. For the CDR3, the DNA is TGTGCCAGCAGTTCGACTATCGGCTGGACAGATACGCAGTATTTT.